Here is one T cell receptor (beta chain) with its context. Since no conserved phenylalanine or tryptophan closes the CDR3, a read error is the likely cause. The data were taken from a study of blood T cell repertoires in COVID-19. Study context: From T cells, B-cell-depleted T cells, or PBMCs came the material, which was cDNA or gDNA.

Source study methods: Reference gene primer amplification yielded estimated nucleated cell counts. Clones were sequenced by immunoSEQ multiplex PCR, and TCRdb holds only the in-frame ones, with some missing. That table supplies the V and J calls and clone size; D and trimming were determined from the DNA. Seen here are roughly 80,000 clones, around nine tenths observed once, and the top ten hold more than 4.5%. Germline V gene sequence: CDR1 SGHAT, CDR2 FQNNGV. The V gene lost 5 bases and the J gene lost 3 bases, with 13 bases spanning the gap. The CDR3 is 14 residues long. The V gene is TRBV11-2, the J gene TRBJ1-2; tentative D call: TRBD1 (6 bases). Sequencing used peripheral blood. The TCR sequence derives from an elderly woman with acute or convalescent COVID-19. CDR3 sequence reads: CASSANRADYGYTL. The CDR3 DNA is TGTGCCAGCAGCGCGAACAGGGCCGACTATGGCTACACCCTC.